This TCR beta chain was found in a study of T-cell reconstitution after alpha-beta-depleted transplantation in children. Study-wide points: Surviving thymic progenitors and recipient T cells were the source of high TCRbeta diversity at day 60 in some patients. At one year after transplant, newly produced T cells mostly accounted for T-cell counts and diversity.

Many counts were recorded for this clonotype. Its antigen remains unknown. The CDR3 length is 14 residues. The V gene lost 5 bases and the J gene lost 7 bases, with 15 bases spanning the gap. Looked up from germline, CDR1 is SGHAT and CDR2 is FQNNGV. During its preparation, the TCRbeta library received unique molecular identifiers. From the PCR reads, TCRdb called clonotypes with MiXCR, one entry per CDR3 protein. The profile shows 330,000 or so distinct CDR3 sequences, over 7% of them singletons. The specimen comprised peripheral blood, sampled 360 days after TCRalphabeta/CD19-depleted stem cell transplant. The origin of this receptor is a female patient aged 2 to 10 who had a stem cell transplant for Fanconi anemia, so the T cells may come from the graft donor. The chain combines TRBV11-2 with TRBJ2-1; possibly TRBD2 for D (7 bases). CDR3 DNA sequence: TGTGCCAGCAGCCCGGGGGGCCTTGGGAATGAGCAGTTCTTC. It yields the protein CASSPGGLGNEQFF.